A single sample is the source of the 9 T cell receptor beta chains below, sequenced in a study of T cell responses to AZD1222 COVID-19 vaccine. This table comes from immunoSEQ multiplex PCR, and its TCRdb copy is limited to in-frame clones, with some not included. Of about 97,000 clones listed, more than 70% are singletons. The sequencing here drew on peripheral blood, taken on day 0 of AZD1222 vaccination. These receptor sequences come from an adult in good health.

The V and J genes are TRBV2 and TRBJ2-1, with TRBD1 identical over 7 bases. This CDR3 is built from 15 residues. CDR1 and CDR2 from the germline V gene are SNHLY and FYNNEI. J gave up 6 bases and V 2 bases, and 7 bases lay outside the gene matches. The CDR3 loop reads CASSEWQGVGNEQFF. In nucleotides, the CDR3 is TGTGCCAGCAGTGAATGGCAGGGGGTAGGCAATGAGCAGTTCTTC.

The rearrangement joins TRBV6-5 to TRBJ2-5, with D perhaps matching TRBD2 (7 bases). The V and J ends lost 10 bases and 5 bases respectively, with 17 bases between them. CDR1 MNHEY and CDR2 SVGAGI come from the germline V gene. The CDR3 covers 13 residues. The chain's CDR3 is CATNPGGLETQYF. In DNA form, the CDR3 reads TGTGCCACAAACCCCGGGGGGCTGGAGACCCAGTACTTC.

This sequence joins TRBV4-2 and TRBJ1-1; a weak D match, TRBD1 (6 bases). V dropped 5 bases and J dropped 7 bases, with 20 bases sitting between them. The V gene's germline CDR1 is LGHNA and CDR2 YNFKEQ. The CDR3 spans 15 residues. This CDR3 is CASSSTRGTGIEAFF. The DNA for the CDR3 is TGTGCCAGCAGCTCTACAAGGGGTACAGGGATTGAAGCTTTCTTT.

The chain is built from TRBV20-1 and TRBJ1-2; D not certain. Trimming shortened V by 5 bases and J by 8 bases, and 12 bases separated the two germline ends. This CDR3 comprises 11 residues. The V gene's germline CDR1 is DFQATT and CDR2 SNEGSKA (reference sequence). The CDR3 DNA is TGCAGTGCTCCGAGCATAGGAGGCTACACCTTC. Amino acid sequence: CSAPSIGGYTF.

The chain carries TRBV7-9 and TRBJ1-6; TRBD1 matches 8 bases. CDR3 length: 17 residues. CDR1 and CDR2 (germline): SEHNR, FQNEAQ (reference sequence). V shed 5 bases and J 3 bases; nucleotides not matched to a gene: 9. This chain's CDR3 is CASSNGQGPSYNSPLHF. For the CDR3, the DNA is TGTGCCAGCAGCAATGGACAGGGCCCCAGCTATAATTCACCCCTCCACTTT. The full variable domain, with the rest looked up from reference TRBV7-9 and TRBJ1-6, is DTGVSQNPRHKITKRGQNVTFRCDPISEHNRLYWYRQTLGQGPEFLTYFQNEAQLEKSRLLSDRFSAERPKGSFSTLEIQRTEQGDSAMYLCASSNGQGPSYNSPLHFGNGTRLTVT.

The rearrangement uses TRBV24-1 and TRBJ2-3, with 7 nucleotides matching TRBD1. CDR1 is KGHDR, CDR2 SFDVKD, per germline. The CDR3 consists of 14 residues. Trimming at V came to 5 bases and at J to 4 bases, leaving 5 bases not matched to a gene. The CDR3 DNA sequence: TGTGCCACCAGTGGGGCAGGGGGTGCAGATACGCAGTATTTT. Translating it yields CATSGAGGADTQYF.

This clone occurred a few times. V gene TRBV19 combines with J gene TRBJ1-2; D might be TRBD1 (5 bases). The V end lost 4 bases, the J end lost 1 base, and 10 bases lay between the germline ends. The CDR3 contains 14 residues. Germline CDR1 reads LNHDA; CDR2 reads SQIVND (reference sequence). The CDR3 DNA reads as TGTGCCAGTAGTAAACAGGCAAATAACTATGGCTACACCTTC. Its translation is CASSKQANNYGYTF.

This chain joins TRBV10-3 and TRBJ2-3; D perhaps matches TRBD2 (5 bases). There are 13 residues in the CDR3. Looked up from germline, CDR1 is ENHRY and CDR2 is SYGVKD. The germline V and J ends were trimmed by 6 bases and 0 bases, with 7 bases remaining between them. CDR3 loop: CAISGLSTDTQYF. The CDR3 DNA follows: TGTGCCATCAGCGGACTGAGCACAGATACGCAGTATTTT.

This clone came up a few times. The chain recombines TRBV7-9 with TRBJ2-5; TRBD1 matches at 9 bases. The J segment lost 5 bases and the V segment lost 4 bases, leaving 8 bases of the junction unmatched. In germline, CDR1 is SEHNR, CDR2 FQNEAQ (reference sequence). This CDR3 is 15 amino acids long. CDR3 nucleotide sequence: TGTGCCAGCAGCTCCTTGACGGGGACAGGGGAGACCCAGTACTTC. It encodes CASSSLTGTGETQYF.